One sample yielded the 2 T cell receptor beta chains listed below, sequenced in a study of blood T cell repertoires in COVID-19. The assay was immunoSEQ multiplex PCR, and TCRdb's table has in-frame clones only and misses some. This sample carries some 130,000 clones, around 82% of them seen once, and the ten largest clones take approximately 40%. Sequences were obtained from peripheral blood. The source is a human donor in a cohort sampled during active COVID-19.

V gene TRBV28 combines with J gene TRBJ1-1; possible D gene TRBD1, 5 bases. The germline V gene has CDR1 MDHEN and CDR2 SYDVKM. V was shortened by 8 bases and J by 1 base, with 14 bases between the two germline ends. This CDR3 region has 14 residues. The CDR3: CASWSRGGNTEAFF. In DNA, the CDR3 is TGTGCCAGCTGGTCAAGGGGAGGGAACACTGAAGCTTTCTTT.

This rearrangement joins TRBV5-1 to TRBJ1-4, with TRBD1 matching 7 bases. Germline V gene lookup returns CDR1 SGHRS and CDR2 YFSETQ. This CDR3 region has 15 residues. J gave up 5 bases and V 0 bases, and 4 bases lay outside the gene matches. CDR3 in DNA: TGCGCCAGCAGCTTGGCGGGACAGATCAATGAAAAACTGTTTTTT. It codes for CASSLAGQINEKLFF.